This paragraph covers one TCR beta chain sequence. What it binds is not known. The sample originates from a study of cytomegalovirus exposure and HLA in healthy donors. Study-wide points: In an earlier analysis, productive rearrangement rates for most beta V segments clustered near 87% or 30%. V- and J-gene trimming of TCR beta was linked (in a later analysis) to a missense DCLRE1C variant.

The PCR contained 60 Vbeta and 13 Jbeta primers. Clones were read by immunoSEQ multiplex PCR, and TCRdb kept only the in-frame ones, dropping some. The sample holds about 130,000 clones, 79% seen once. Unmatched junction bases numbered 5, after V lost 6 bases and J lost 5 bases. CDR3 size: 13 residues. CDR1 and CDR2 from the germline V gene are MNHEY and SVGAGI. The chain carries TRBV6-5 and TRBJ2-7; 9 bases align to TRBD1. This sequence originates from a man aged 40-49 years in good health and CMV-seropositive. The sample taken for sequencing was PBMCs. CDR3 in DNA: TGTGCCAGCAGCCGACAGGGGGTCCACGAGCAGTACTTC. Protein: CASSRQGVHEQYF.